The rows below give T cell receptor beta chains drawn from one sample of a study of regulatory T cells in long-lasting Graves disease. MiXCR, applied by TCRdb to the multiplex PCR reads, yields one record per CDR3 protein. Here the sample spans 450,000 to 500,000 distinct CDR3 sequences, 15% to 20% being singletons. This sample was also put to use in a study of T cells in Graves' hyperthyroidism and ophthalmopathy.

Specimen: peripheral blood mononuclear cells (PBMCs), collected at new diagnosis, from a patient treated with antithyroid drugs. The receptors were sampled from a man aged 40-49 years with Graves disease. Both conserved end residues are part of each CDR3. The order of the fields is clone size, J gene, V gene, D gene, CDR3 protein, CDR3 DNA. A D gene is named only where the DNA matches it firmly. Expanded clones get a size class; other rows say once, few or many, or leave the size out.

abundance: NA; j_gene: TRBJ2-1; v_gene: TRBV9; d_gene: NA; CDR3aa: CASSVGPRDNEQFF; CDR3nt: TGTGCCAGCAGCGTAGGGCCCAGGGACAATGAGCAGTTCTTC
abundance: many; j_gene: TRBJ2-3; v_gene: TRBV7-9; d_gene: NA; CDR3aa: CASSSRVPVRDTQYF; CDR3nt: TGTGCCAGCAGCTCCCGAGTCCCGGTTAGAGATACGCAGTATTTT
abundance: few; j_gene: TRBJ2-7; v_gene: TRBV5-5; d_gene: TRBD1; CDR3aa: CASSLVPYDRVSYEQYF; CDR3nt: TGTGCCAGCAGCTTGGTCCCGTACGACAGGGTATCCTACGAGCAGTACTTC
abundance: few; j_gene: TRBJ1-6; v_gene: TRBV6-2/TRBV6-3; d_gene: TRBD1; CDR3aa: CASSYSAGGESPLHF; CDR3nt: TGTGCCAGCAGTTACTCCGCAGGGGGGGAATCACCCCTCCACTTT
abundance: many; j_gene: TRBJ2-3; v_gene: TRBV28; d_gene: TRBD1; CDR3aa: CASSRTGVLTDTQYF; CDR3nt: TGTGCCAGCAGTCGGACAGGTGTCCTCACAGATACGCAGTATTTT
abundance: few; j_gene: TRBJ1-5; v_gene: TRBV30; d_gene: TRBD1; CDR3aa: CAWSTGQGDNQPQHF; CDR3nt: TGTGCCTGGAGTACGGGGCAGGGGGACAATCAGCCCCAGCATTTT
abundance: many; j_gene: TRBJ1-6; v_gene: TRBV12-3/TRBV12-4; d_gene: NA; CDR3aa: CASSLVAGLYSPLHF; CDR3nt: TGTGCCAGCAGTTTAGTTGCCGGGTTATATTCACCCCTCCACTTT
abundance: many; j_gene: TRBJ2-7; v_gene: TRBV11-1; d_gene: TRBD1; CDR3aa: CASSLRDRGLYEQYF; CDR3nt: TGTGCCAGCAGCTTACGAGACAGGGGGCTCTACGAGCAGTACTTC
abundance: many; j_gene: TRBJ1-4; v_gene: TRBV5-1; d_gene: NA; CDR3aa: CASSLSGPNEKLFF; CDR3nt: TGCGCCAGCAGCTTGTCGGGGCCTAATGAAAAACTGTTTTTT
abundance: many; j_gene: TRBJ1-1; v_gene: TRBV9; d_gene: NA; CDR3aa: CASSATRTMGTEAFF; CDR3nt: TGTGCCAGCAGCGCAACACGAACGATGGGCACTGAAGCTTTCTTT
abundance: NA; j_gene: TRBJ2-5; v_gene: TRBV12-3/TRBV12-4; d_gene: NA; CDR3aa: CASGGAGVETQYF; CDR3nt: TGTGCCAGCGGGGGGGCGGGAGTGGAGACCCAGTACTTC
abundance: NA; j_gene: TRBJ2-7; v_gene: TRBV7-9; d_gene: TRBD2; CDR3aa: CASSSTSGRVYEQYF; CDR3nt: TGTGCCAGCAGCTCGACTAGCGGGAGAGTCTACGAGCAGTACTTC
abundance: many; j_gene: TRBJ1-5; v_gene: TRBV27; d_gene: NA; CDR3aa: CASSLSRGGQPQHF; CDR3nt: TGTGCCAGCAGTTTATCGAGGGGTGGTCAGCCCCAGCATTTT
abundance: few; j_gene: TRBJ2-7; v_gene: TRBV7-8; d_gene: NA; CDR3aa: CASSSRDSPPYEQYF; CDR3nt: TGTGCCAGCAGCTCACGGGACTCCCCACCCTACGAGCAGTACTTC
abundance: NA; j_gene: TRBJ2-1; v_gene: TRBV2; d_gene: TRBD2; CDR3aa: CASSDLASGSIDEQFF; CDR3nt: TGTGCCAGCAGTGATCTGGCTAGCGGGAGTATCGATGAGCAGTTCTTC
abundance: few; j_gene: TRBJ2-7; v_gene: TRBV10-3; d_gene: NA; CDR3aa: CAISASTTHSYEQYF; CDR3nt: TGTGCCATCAGTGCCTCCACGACCCATTCCTACGAGCAGTACTTC
abundance: many; j_gene: TRBJ1-5; v_gene: TRBV6-2/TRBV6-3; d_gene: NA; CDR3aa: CASSENRAGFYSNQPQHF; CDR3nt: TGTGCCAGCAGTGAAAACCGGGCCGGATTTTATAGCAATCAGCCCCAGCATTTT
abundance: NA; j_gene: TRBJ2-3; v_gene: TRBV6-2/TRBV6-3; d_gene: TRBD1; CDR3aa: CASSTGQHTDTQYF; CDR3nt: TGTGCCAGCAGCACGGGACAGCACACAGATACGCAGTATTTT
abundance: NA; j_gene: TRBJ2-5; v_gene: TRBV19; d_gene: NA; CDR3aa: CASRKQGSEETQYF; CDR3nt: TGTGCCAGTAGGAAACAGGGCTCCGAAGAGACCCAGTACTTC
abundance: many; j_gene: TRBJ1-5; v_gene: TRBV12-3/TRBV12-4; d_gene: NA; CDR3aa: CASSPGQPQHF; CDR3nt: TGTGCCAGCAGTCCAGGTCAGCCCCAGCATTTT
abundance: many; j_gene: TRBJ2-5; v_gene: TRBV10-3; d_gene: NA; CDR3aa: CAISWGTETQYF; CDR3nt: TGTGCCATCAGCTGGGGTACCGAGACCCAGTACTTC
abundance: NA; j_gene: TRBJ2-7; v_gene: TRBV27; d_gene: NA; CDR3aa: CASSLSFFGVYEQYF; CDR3nt: TGTGCCAGCAGTTTATCGTTTTTCGGGGTCTACGAGCAGTACTTC
abundance: few; j_gene: TRBJ2-7; v_gene: TRBV4-1; d_gene: TRBD2; CDR3aa: CASSRELGLAGGSYEQYF; CDR3nt: TGCGCCAGCAGCCGAGAGCTGGGACTAGCGGGAGGGTCCTACGAGCAGTACTTC
abundance: many; j_gene: TRBJ2-5; v_gene: TRBV7-2; d_gene: TRBD2; CDR3aa: CASSLGASGSVVGQYF; CDR3nt: TGTGCCAGCAGCTTAGGAGCTAGCGGGAGTGTTGTTGGCCAGTACTTC
abundance: many; j_gene: TRBJ2-7; v_gene: TRBV13; d_gene: TRBD1; CDR3aa: CASSMDRVANEQYF; CDR3nt: TGTGCCAGCAGCATGGACAGGGTAGCGAACGAGCAGTACTTC
abundance: NA; j_gene: TRBJ2-5; v_gene: TRBV7-9; d_gene: TRBD2; CDR3aa: CASSPPGGESQYF; CDR3nt: TGTGCCAGCAGCCCCCCGGGGGGAGAGTCCCAGTACTTC
abundance: many; j_gene: TRBJ2-7; v_gene: TRBV12-3/TRBV12-4; d_gene: NA; CDR3aa: CASSLGNRLSYEQYF; CDR3nt: TGTGCCAGCAGTTTAGGGAACCGATTGTCCTACGAGCAGTACTTC
abundance: many; j_gene: TRBJ2-1; v_gene: TRBV6-5; d_gene: NA; CDR3aa: CASSYSPPRGVYNEQFF; CDR3nt: TGTGCCAGCAGTTACTCCCCCCCCAGGGGTGTGTACAATGAGCAGTTCTTC
abundance: few; j_gene: TRBJ2-7; v_gene: TRBV29-1; d_gene: TRBD2; CDR3aa: CSVGRLAGTYEQYF; CDR3nt: TGCAGCGTTGGCCGACTAGCGGGTACCTACGAGCAGTACTTC
abundance: many; j_gene: TRBJ1-6; v_gene: TRBV3-1; d_gene: NA; CDR3aa: CASSPKNSPLHF; CDR3nt: TGTGCCAGCAGCCCGAAGAATTCACCCCTCCACTTT
abundance: many; j_gene: TRBJ2-1; v_gene: TRBV12-3/TRBV12-4; d_gene: NA; CDR3aa: CASSPDLRSYNEQFF; CDR3nt: TGTGCCAGCAGTCCGGACTTGCGCTCCTACAATGAGCAGTTCTTC
abundance: many; j_gene: TRBJ2-7; v_gene: TRBV7-9; d_gene: TRBD2; CDR3aa: CASSFRTSGEQYF; CDR3nt: TGTGCCAGCAGCTTCCGGACTAGCGGCGAGCAGTACTTC
abundance: NA; j_gene: TRBJ2-5; v_gene: TRBV5-1; d_gene: NA; CDR3aa: CASSFMETQYF; CDR3nt: TGCGCCAGCAGCTTCATGGAGACCCAGTACTTC
abundance: many; j_gene: TRBJ1-5; v_gene: TRBV6-1; d_gene: TRBD1; CDR3aa: CASRRGQGQDQPQHF; CDR3nt: TGTGCCAGCAGGAGAGGACAGGGTCAGGATCAGCCCCAGCATTTT
abundance: NA; j_gene: TRBJ2-2; v_gene: TRBV5-1; d_gene: NA; CDR3aa: CASSFEGITGELFF; CDR3nt: TGCGCCAGCAGCTTTGAGGGGATAACCGGGGAGCTGTTTTTT
abundance: many; j_gene: TRBJ1-1; v_gene: TRBV6-5; d_gene: NA; CDR3aa: CASSYKPPGNTEAFF; CDR3nt: TGTGCCAGCAGTTATAAGCCCCCAGGCAACACTGAAGCTTTCTTT
abundance: few; j_gene: TRBJ2-7; v_gene: TRBV20-1; d_gene: TRBD2; CDR3aa: CSANPQKREGLEQYF; CDR3nt: TGCAGTGCGAACCCCCAGAAGCGGGAGGGCCTCGAGCAGTACTTC
abundance: few; j_gene: TRBJ2-5; v_gene: TRBV19; d_gene: NA; CDR3aa: CASSIPSRQETQYF; CDR3nt: TGTGCCAGTAGTATACCCTCGCGGCAAGAGACCCAGTACTTC
abundance: few; j_gene: TRBJ2-3; v_gene: TRBV19; d_gene: NA; CDR3aa: CASSIERSNTQYF; CDR3nt: TGTGCCAGTAGTATAGAGCGGAGTAATACGCAGTATTTT
abundance: NA; j_gene: TRBJ2-6; v_gene: TRBV15; d_gene: TRBD2; CDR3aa: CATAKGLAGEGGANVLTF; CDR3nt: TGTGCCACCGCAAAGGGACTAGCGGGAGAGGGGGGGGCCAACGTCCTGACTTTC
abundance: few; j_gene: TRBJ2-1; v_gene: TRBV10-3; d_gene: TRBD2; CDR3aa: CAINRAGDLNEQFF; CDR3nt: TGTGCCATCAATCGAGCGGGAGATCTCAATGAGCAGTTCTTC
abundance: NA; j_gene: TRBJ2-7; v_gene: TRBV29-1; d_gene: NA; CDR3aa: CSALFPGLSYEQYF; CDR3nt: TGCAGCGCTCTATTCCCGGGTCTCTCCTACGAGCAGTACTTC
abundance: few; j_gene: TRBJ2-3; v_gene: TRBV5-1; d_gene: TRBD2; CDR3aa: CASSLVSSGLDTQYF; CDR3nt: TGCGCCAGCAGCTTGGTGTCTAGCGGGCTAGATACGCAGTATTTT
abundance: NA; j_gene: TRBJ1-2; v_gene: TRBV12-5; d_gene: TRBD1; CDR3aa: CASGPSGGGLYGYTF; CDR3nt: TGTGCTAGTGGTCCCTCAGGGGGCGGACTCTATGGCTACACCTTC
abundance: few; j_gene: TRBJ2-7; v_gene: TRBV7-9; d_gene: NA; CDR3aa: CASSLLGGLSYEQYF; CDR3nt: TGTGCCAGCAGCTTACTGGGGGGATTATCCTACGAGCAGTACTTC
abundance: NA; j_gene: TRBJ2-1; v_gene: TRBV6-2/TRBV6-3; d_gene: TRBD1; CDR3aa: CASSEGGFSSYNEQFF; CDR3nt: TGTGCCAGCAGTGAAGGGGGCTTCTCCTCCTACAATGAGCAGTTCTTC
abundance: NA; j_gene: TRBJ1-1; v_gene: TRBV12-5; d_gene: NA; CDR3aa: CASGLGRPMNTEAFF; CDR3nt: TGTGCTAGTGGTTTAGGACGGCCGATGAACACTGAAGCTTTCTTT
abundance: few; j_gene: TRBJ2-1; v_gene: TRBV3-1; d_gene: NA; CDR3aa: CASSQDGYRAEQFF; CDR3nt: TGTGCCAGCAGCCAAGATGGGTACAGGGCTGAGCAGTTCTTC
abundance: NA; j_gene: TRBJ2-3; v_gene: TRBV10-3; d_gene: NA; CDR3aa: CAIKGASTDTQYF; CDR3nt: TGTGCCATCAAAGGGGCTAGCACAGATACGCAGTATTTT
abundance: many; j_gene: TRBJ2-5; v_gene: TRBV2; d_gene: TRBD1; CDR3aa: CASSAHGTGLYQETQYF; CDR3nt: TGTGCCAGCAGCGCCCACGGGACAGGCCTGTATCAAGAGACCCAGTACTTC
abundance: few; j_gene: TRBJ2-2; v_gene: TRBV7-2; d_gene: NA; CDR3aa: CASSPRSWGGELFF; CDR3nt: TGTGCCAGCAGCCCCCGAAGCTGGGGCGGGGAGCTGTTTTTT
abundance: few; j_gene: TRBJ1-5; v_gene: TRBV28; d_gene: TRBD1; CDR3aa: CASSLGTVRSNQPQHF; CDR3nt: TGTGCCAGCAGTTTGGGGACAGTCCGTAGCAATCAGCCCCAGCATTTT
abundance: many; j_gene: TRBJ2-2; v_gene: TRBV7-3; d_gene: TRBD2; CDR3aa: CASSLVAGGTGELFF; CDR3nt: TGTGCTAGCAGCTTAGTAGCGGGAGGCACCGGGGAGCTGTTTTTT
abundance: NA; j_gene: TRBJ2-7; v_gene: TRBV4-1; d_gene: TRBD2; CDR3aa: CASSQEETSGTLRGEQYF; CDR3nt: TGCGCCAGCAGCCAAGAGGAGACTAGCGGAACCCTACGCGGGGAGCAGTACTTC
abundance: many; j_gene: TRBJ2-5; v_gene: TRBV20-1; d_gene: NA; CDR3aa: CSATTQGVETQYF; CDR3nt: TGCAGTGCGACCACTCAGGGCGTCGAGACCCAGTACTTC